The clone carrying this TCR beta chain showed up many times. As yet, its antigen is unknown. TCR beta CDR3 regions were amplified from RNA. HTBI primers were the set used in a first-round RT-PCR of the TCR CDR3. Via MiXCR, TCRdb re-called the multiplex PCR reads, giving one row per CDR3 protein. The sample includes roughly 600,000 distinct CDR3 sequences, around 13% of them seen just once. The source of the sample is a study of T cells in Graves' hyperthyroidism and ophthalmopathy. Study context: Peripheral blood specimens were obtained at initial diagnosis, prior to any treatment.

Study-wide points: Most expanded thyroid clonotypes above 0.001 also appeared in blood.

Germline-derived CDR1 and CDR2 are MNHEY and SMNVEV (reference sequence). V lost 2 bases, J lost 2 bases, and 13 bases lay in between. This CDR3 spans 16 amino acids. The diagnoses drew upon clinical symptoms, serum thyroxine and TRAb, thyroid ultrasound and orbital computed tomography. Input material: blood. The chain is built from TRBV27 and TRBJ2-1; D may be TRBD2 (5 bases). The sequence derives from a woman in her 50s with Graves' ophthalmopathy. The CDR3 sequence: CASSLRASRTYNEQFF. CDR3 DNA sequence: TGTGCCAGCAGTTTAAGGGCTAGCCGAACCTACAATGAGCAGTTCTTC.